This TCR beta chain was retrieved from a study of cytomegalovirus exposure and HLA in healthy donors. The study's findings and limits: Later analysis showed most CMV-associated TCR beta chains appearing HLA-restricted. Prior analysis indicated that the majority of TCR beta V segments exhibited productivity approximately 90% or approximately 30% of the time.

As to this clone: Its antigen remains unidentified.

The PCR was carried out with 60 Vbeta primers and 13 Jbeta primers. Repertoires were generated with immunoSEQ multiplex PCR, while TCRdb's copy carries only in-frame clones and drops some. The sample data list 75,000 to 95,000 clones. This clonotype originated in a woman aged 55-75 years in good health and CMV-seronegative. The sequenced material came from PBMCs.

CDR3 sequence: CASSLGVRATEAFF. DNA of the CDR3: TGTGCCAGCAGCTTAGGGGTCAGGGCCACTGAAGCTTTCTTT. The V call is TRBV11-1, the J call TRBJ1-1; D is possibly TRBD1 (5 bases). The CDR3 has 14 amino acids. Trimming cost V 1 base and J 4 bases, with 10 bases left between them. Germline lookup yields CDR1 SGHAT and CDR2 FQDESV (reference sequence).